The clone carrying this TCR beta chain was seen only a few times. TCRdb's copy holds only in-frame clones and misses some; the assay was immunoSEQ multiplex PCR. The data contain almost 250,000 clones, roughly 91% of them seen just once; the ten biggest clones take up roughly 3.7%. Adults between about 18 and 89 years of age took part from about 24 US areas. This entry belongs to a study of blood T cell repertoires in COVID-19. Whole-study context: COVID-19 samples collected from the United States, Italy and Spain covered acute and convalescent phases.

What was sequenced was PBMCs or T cells enriched from blood (not recorded which). The receptor comes from a woman aged 25 to 39 who had recovered from COVID-19.

CDR3 loop: CASSFNSGSITGELFF. CDR3 coding DNA: TGTGCCAGCAGCTTTAATAGCGGGAGTATCACCGGGGAGCTGTTTTTT. The rearrangement joins TRBV5-8 to TRBJ2-2; 9 positions match TRBD2. The junction had 6 bases not matched to a gene; V was cut back by 2 bases and J by 4 bases. The CDR3 is 16 amino acids. Germline CDR1 reads SGHTS; CDR2 reads YDEGEE. The whole variable domain, remainder taken from reference TRBV5-8 and TRBJ2-2, is EAGVTQSPTHLIKTRGQQATLRCSPISGHTSVYWYQQALGLGLQFLLWYDEGEERNRGNFPPRFSGRQFPNYSSELNVNALELEDSALYLCASSFNSGSITGELFFGEGSRLTVL.